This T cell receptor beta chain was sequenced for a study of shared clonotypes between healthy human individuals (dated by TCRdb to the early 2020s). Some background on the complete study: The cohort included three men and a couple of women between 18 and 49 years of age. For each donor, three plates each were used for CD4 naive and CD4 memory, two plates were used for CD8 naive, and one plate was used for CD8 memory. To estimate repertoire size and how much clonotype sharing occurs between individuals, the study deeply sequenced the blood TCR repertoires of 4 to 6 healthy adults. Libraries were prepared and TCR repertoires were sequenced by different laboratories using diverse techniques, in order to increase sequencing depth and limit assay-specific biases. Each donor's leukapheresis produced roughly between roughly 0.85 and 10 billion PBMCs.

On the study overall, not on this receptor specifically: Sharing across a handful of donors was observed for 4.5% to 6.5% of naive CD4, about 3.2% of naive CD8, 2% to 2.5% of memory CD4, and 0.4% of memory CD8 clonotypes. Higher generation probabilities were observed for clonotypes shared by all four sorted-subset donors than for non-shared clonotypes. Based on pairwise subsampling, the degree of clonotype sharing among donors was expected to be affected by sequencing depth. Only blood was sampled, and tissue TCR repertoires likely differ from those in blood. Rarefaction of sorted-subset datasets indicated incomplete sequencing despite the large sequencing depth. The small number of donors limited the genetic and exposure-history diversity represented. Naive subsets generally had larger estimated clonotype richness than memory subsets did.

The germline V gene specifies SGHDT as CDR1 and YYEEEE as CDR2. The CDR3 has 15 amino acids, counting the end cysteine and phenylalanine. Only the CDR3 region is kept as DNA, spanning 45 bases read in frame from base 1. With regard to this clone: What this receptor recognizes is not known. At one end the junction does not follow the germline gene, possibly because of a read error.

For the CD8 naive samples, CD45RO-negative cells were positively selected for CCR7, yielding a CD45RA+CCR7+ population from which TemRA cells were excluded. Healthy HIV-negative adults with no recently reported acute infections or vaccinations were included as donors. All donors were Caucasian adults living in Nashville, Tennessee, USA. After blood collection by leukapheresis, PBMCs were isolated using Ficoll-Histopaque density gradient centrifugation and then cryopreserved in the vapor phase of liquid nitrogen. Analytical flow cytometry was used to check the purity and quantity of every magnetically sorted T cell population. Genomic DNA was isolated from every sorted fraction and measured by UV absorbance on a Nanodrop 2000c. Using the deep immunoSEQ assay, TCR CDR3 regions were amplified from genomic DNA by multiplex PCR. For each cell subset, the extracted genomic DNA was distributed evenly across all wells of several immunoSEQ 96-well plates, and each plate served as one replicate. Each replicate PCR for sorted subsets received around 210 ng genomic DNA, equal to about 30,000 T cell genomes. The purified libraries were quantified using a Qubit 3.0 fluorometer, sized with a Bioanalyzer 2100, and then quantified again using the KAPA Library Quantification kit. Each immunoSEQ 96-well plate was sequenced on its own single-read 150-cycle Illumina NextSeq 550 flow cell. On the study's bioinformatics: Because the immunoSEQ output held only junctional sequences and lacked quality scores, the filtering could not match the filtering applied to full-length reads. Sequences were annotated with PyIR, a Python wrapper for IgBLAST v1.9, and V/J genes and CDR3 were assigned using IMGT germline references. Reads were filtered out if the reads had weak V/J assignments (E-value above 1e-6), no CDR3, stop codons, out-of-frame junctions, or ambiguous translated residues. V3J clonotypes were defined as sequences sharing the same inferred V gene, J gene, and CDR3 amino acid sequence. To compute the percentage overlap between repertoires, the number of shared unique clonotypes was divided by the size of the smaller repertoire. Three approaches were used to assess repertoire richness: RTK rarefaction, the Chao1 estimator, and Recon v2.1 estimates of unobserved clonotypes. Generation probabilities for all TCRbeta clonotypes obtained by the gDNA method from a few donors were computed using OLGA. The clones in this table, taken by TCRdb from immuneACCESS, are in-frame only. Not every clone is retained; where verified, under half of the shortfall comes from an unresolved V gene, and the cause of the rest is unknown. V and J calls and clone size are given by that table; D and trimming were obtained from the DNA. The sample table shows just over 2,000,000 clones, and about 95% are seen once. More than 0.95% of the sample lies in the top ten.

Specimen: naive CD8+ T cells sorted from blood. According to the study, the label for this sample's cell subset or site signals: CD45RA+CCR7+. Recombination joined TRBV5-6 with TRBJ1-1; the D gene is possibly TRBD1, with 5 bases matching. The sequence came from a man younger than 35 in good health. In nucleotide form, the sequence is TGTGCCAGCAGTTTGGAGGTACAGGCTTACACTGAAGCTTTCTTT. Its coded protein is CASSLEVQAYTEAFF.